This is a list of T cell receptor beta chains from one sample in a study of blood T cell repertoires in COVID-19. TCRdb's table, derived via immunoSEQ multiplex PCR, lists solely in-frame clones and lacks some. The sample yields about 60,000 clones, 82% seen once. Source material: peripheral blood. These receptors all stem from a human donor in a cohort sampled during active COVID-19. CDR3s leave out the opening cysteine and the closing phenylalanine or tryptophan. Fields, in order: V gene, CDR3 protein.

v_gene: TRBV28; CDR3aa: ASSLTPGQGYQPQH
v_gene: TRBV11-2; CDR3aa: ASSSDQGIGELF
v_gene: TRBV6-6; CDR3aa: ASSGTAHYNEQF
v_gene: TRBV4-1; CDR3aa: ASSQLVAGGRYTGELF
v_gene: TRBV14; CDR3aa: ASSQGWAGEQY
v_gene: TRBV7-6; CDR3aa: ASSPLTSLFGYT
v_gene: TRBV6-5; CDR3aa: ASSSGVSRLF
v_gene: TRBV14; CDR3aa: ASSQTMGGTNEKLF
v_gene: TRBV28; CDR3aa: AARGRIGELF
v_gene: TRBV11-2; CDR3aa: ASSPPSSGANVLT
v_gene: TRBV14; CDR3aa: ASSQDLTPGTGPTDTQY
v_gene: TRBV7-3; CDR3aa: ASSPKTGGFFRGYT
v_gene: TRBV4-1; CDR3aa: ASSQDRGGYNEQF
v_gene: TRBV19; CDR3aa: ASSKRRTYGYT
v_gene: TRBV5-8; CDR3aa: ASSPTQETQY
v_gene: TRBV11-2; CDR3aa: ASSLDAGQGRYGYT
v_gene: TRBV5-5; CDR3aa: ASSEGLAGVETQY
v_gene: TRBV4-2; CDR3aa: ASSQDRTLGETQY
v_gene: TRBV9; CDR3aa: ASSYGRGAYNEQF
v_gene: TRBV18; CDR3aa: ASSLAGSSNQPQH
v_gene: TRBV9; CDR3aa: ASSPQGETTDTQY
v_gene: TRBV30; CDR3aa: AWSRSAGTGELF
v_gene: TRBV19; CDR3aa: ASSIRSGGNSPLH
v_gene: TRBV18; CDR3aa: ASSPLDRAYEQY
v_gene: TRBV7-3; CDR3aa: ASSSLGGGLDTQY
v_gene: TRBV7-9; CDR3aa: ASSLDIARGAF
v_gene: TRBV14; CDR3aa: ASSQDSRTPYGYT